This record covers a single T cell receptor (beta chain). Its antigen is not identified. The record originates from a study of response to subunit inactivated influenza vaccine. Study-wide findings and caveats: The authors put forward the suggestion that each seasonal influenza vaccination may bring in only a limited number of new T cells.

The V gene lost 4 bases and the J gene lost 8 bases, with 17 bases spanning the gap. Per the germline V gene, CDR1 is LGHNA and CDR2 is YSLEER. This CDR3 is built from 14 residues. TCRdb reprocessed the RT-PCR reads with MiXCR, giving one entry per CDR3 protein. The sample has approximately 500,000 distinct CDR3 sequences, less than 25% seen once. These same records also appear under a second study, on T cells expressing NK-cell markers. That paper states: Making the TCR beta cDNA relied on 5'RACE template switching with UMIs. It was sorted CD3+CD56+NKG2C+, CD3+CD56+NKG2C- and CD3+CD56-NKG2C+ T cells that supplied the TCR beta repertoires. NKG2C+ dominant clonotype frequencies in 6 or 7 donors were roughly 1.0-7.5% of CD8+ T cells. There were four donors in whom these clonotypes also led the CD3+CD56-NKG2C+ fraction.

The sequence derives from a man aged 50-60 years who received an inactivated influenza vaccine. The chain carries TRBV4-3 and TRBJ1-2, with TRBD1 as a possible D gene (5 bases). This sample comprised CD4+ T cells sorted from PBMCs, obtained 11 to 12 days after vaccination. The CDR3 loop reads CASSRTDQGRGYTF. The CDR3 DNA reads as TGCGCCAGCAGCCGGACTGATCAGGGTAGAGGCTACACCTTC.